The 5 T cell receptor beta chains in this list originate from one sample, sequenced in a study of T cells after yellow fever vaccination. TCRdb fed the 5' RACE reads into MiXCR, producing one record per CDR3 protein. The repertoire holds roughly 520,000 distinct CDR3 sequences, with about a fifth as singletons. The sample consisted of PBMCs, taken roughly 20 days after the first yellow fever vaccination. The receptors stem from a man between 18 and 29 years old who received the YFV17D yellow fever vaccine.

This clonotype appeared a few times. The chain links TRBV5-1 to TRBJ1-2, with 9 positions matching TRBD1. Germline values: CDR1 SGHRS, CDR2 YFSETQ. There are 13 residues in the CDR3. V lost 3 bases to trimming and J lost 8 bases; unmatched junction nucleotides: 5. Here the CDR3 reads CASSWGQGTGYTF. The CDR3 region has the DNA TGCGCCAGCAGCTGGGGACAGGGTACGGGCTACACCTTC.

The gene calls are TRBV6-6 and TRBJ2-7, with 8 bases identical to TRBD1. The germline V gene encodes CDR1 MNHNY and CDR2 SVGAGI (reference sequence). The CDR3 extends over 11 amino acids. The CDR3 DNA reads as TGCGCGACAGGGGACGCCTACGAGCAGTACGTC. Translation gives CATGDAYEQYV.

This chain links TRBV27 with TRBJ2-4; TRBD2 might be the D (6 bases). Germline assignment: CDR1 MNHEY and CDR2 SMNVEV (reference sequence). V lost 3 bases and J lost 13, with 13 bases in between. This CDR3 is built from 12 residues. DNA for the CDR3: TGTGCCAGCAGTTTGGGAGGACGACCCCAGTACTTC. This translates into CASSLGGRPQYF.

This rearrangement joins TRBV7-6 to TRBJ2-2; D might be TRBD1 or TRBD2, each matching 5 bases. The CDR3 is made up of 17 amino acids. Germline V lookup: CDR1 SGHVS, CDR2 FNYEAQ. Deletions cut 4 bases from V and 4 bases from J, with 19 bases between. CDR3 region: CASSSGPPSISTGELFF. DNA for the CDR3: TGTGCCAGCAGCTCGGGACCTCCATCCATCTCCACCGGGGAGCTGTTTTTT.

The chain is built from TRBV5-6 and TRBJ2-4; 7 bases line up with TRBD2. The CDR3 sequence is 13 residues long. The trim removed 1 base at V and 6 bases at J, leaving 1 base unmatched. The germline CDR1 and CDR2 sequences are SGHDT and YYEEEE. CDR3 sequence: CASSLWGGNIQYF. DNA of the CDR3: TGTGCCAGCAGCTTGTGGGGGGGAAACATTCAGTACTTC.